This T cell receptor (beta chain) is drawn from a study of blood T cell repertoires in COVID-19. Germline values: CDR1 MNHEY, CDR2 SMNVEV (reference sequence). The CDR3 consists of 13 residues. Trimming left V 5 bases short and J 2 bases short, with 9 bases between. TCRdb's copy holds only in-frame clones and misses some; the assay was immunoSEQ multiplex PCR. The sample lists 350,000 to 450,000 clones, 70% to 90% occurring once. The chain combines TRBV27 with TRBJ2-5; possible D gene TRBD1, 5 bases. Material: peripheral blood. The TCR originated in a man aged 35 to 55 with acute or convalescent COVID-19. The CDR3 DNA is TGTGCCAGCAGTCCTAGGGGACAAGAGACCCAGTACTTC. Protein product: CASSPRGQETQYF.